This T cell receptor beta chain appears in the sequencing data of a study of T cell responses to AZD1222 COVID-19 vaccine. V was shortened by 4 bases and J by 0 bases, with 12 bases between the two germline ends. This CDR3 is 15 amino acids long. Germline V gene data show CDR1 as SGHTA and CDR2 as FQGNSA. Measured with immunoSEQ multiplex PCR; TCRdb has only the in-frame clones, and not every one. The table includes 100,000 to 140,000 clones, under 95% detected once. The sample holds a few counts of this clone. This sequence originates from an adult in good health. The sequencing used peripheral blood, collected on day 0 of AZD1222 vaccination. V usage is TRBV7-2 and J usage is TRBJ1-2; TRBD1 is a possible D gene (5 bases). DNA for the CDR3: TGTGCCAGCAGCTCAGAGGAGACAGCTAACTATGGCTACACCTTC. This gives the protein CASSSEETANYGYTF.